The present T cell receptor beta chain was sequenced within a study of T cells in Graves' hyperthyroidism and ophthalmopathy. Background on the study: Blood was drawn when the patient was first diagnosed and still untreated.

This clonotype was seen many times. No antigen is known for it. This CDR3 has 15 amino acids. Germline V CDR1 and CDR2: LNHDA, SQIVND (reference sequence). V lost 5 bases and J 2 bases, leaving 15 bases between the germline ends. Study findings and constraints: Most thyroid clonotypes expanded above 0.001 appeared in blood too.

TCR beta CDR3 regions were amplified from RNA. In the first-round RT-PCR of the TCR CDR3, the HTBI primer set was used. TCRdb reprocessed the multiplex PCR reads via MiXCR and lists one record per CDR3 protein. The sample lists about 260,000 distinct CDR3 sequences; about a sixth were seen once. Sequenced input: blood. The sequence was collected from a woman younger than 35 with Graves' ophthalmopathy. This chain joins TRBV19 and TRBJ1-1; possibly TRBD1 for D (6 bases). As DNA, the CDR3 is TGTGCCAGTAGTCCTCGAAACAGGGAAAACACTGAAGCTTTCTTT. Translating gives CASSPRNRENTEAFF.